In its sample, the clone carrying this T cell receptor (beta chain) was seen a few times. The antigen remains undetermined. This sample stems from a study of OX40 agonist ivuxolimab in advanced cancers. Germline CDR1 reads SGHTA; CDR2 reads FQGNSA. Trimming removed 3 bases at V and 4 bases at J, with 16 bases between. The CDR3 covers 15 residues. Sequencing used immunoSEQ multiplex PCR; TCRdb keeps in-frame clones, though not all of them. The sample consists of over 45,000 clones, nearly 85% of them appearing once. Overall study findings and caveats: At 0.1 to 3.0 mg/kg, CD4+ and CD8+ blood T cells expanded clonally by week 6.

The rearrangement joins TRBV7-2 to TRBJ2-7; D possibly corresponds to TRBD2 (5 bases). The specimen was CD4+ or CD8+ T cells sorted from blood, collected in a trial of the OX40 agonist ivuxolimab. This TCR was recovered from an adult with an advanced solid tumor such as melanoma, head and neck, liver or kidney cancer. CDR3: CASSLFPGNGYEQYF. The CDR3 DNA reads TGTGCCAGCAGCTTGTTTCCGGGGAACGGGTACGAGCAGTACTTC.